The clone carrying this TCR beta chain was picked up a small number of times. The antigen is undetermined. The TCR alpha and TCR beta cDNA libraries, bearing sample barcodes and UMIs, were generated by 5'RACE using constant-segment primers. TCRdb re-called the 5' RACE reads with MiXCR, one entry per CDR3 protein. The table shows roughly 620,000 distinct CDR3 sequences, with roughly 18% occurring only once. These data are taken from a study of T-cell memory formation after mild COVID-19. Study findings and constraints: Researchers report contracting CD4+ clones mostly in CM and EM, with CD8+ clones in EMRA.

The TCR comes from an adult woman who had mild COVID-19 (a few samples of this study predate the infection). Cell type and time point are not known. Sequencing input: PBMCs or a T cell subset sorted from them (not recorded which).

CDR3 protein: CSARKTAHDPWNTEAFF. In DNA, the CDR3 is TGCAGTGCTAGAAAGACGGCACATGACCCCTGGAACACTGAAGCTTTCTTT. The chain is built from TRBV20-1 and TRBJ1-1, with D uncertain. Germline V gene lookup returns CDR1 DFQATT and CDR2 SNEGSKA (reference sequence). The CDR3 sequence is 17 residues long. Trimming removed 2 bases at V and 1 base at J, with 20 bases between.